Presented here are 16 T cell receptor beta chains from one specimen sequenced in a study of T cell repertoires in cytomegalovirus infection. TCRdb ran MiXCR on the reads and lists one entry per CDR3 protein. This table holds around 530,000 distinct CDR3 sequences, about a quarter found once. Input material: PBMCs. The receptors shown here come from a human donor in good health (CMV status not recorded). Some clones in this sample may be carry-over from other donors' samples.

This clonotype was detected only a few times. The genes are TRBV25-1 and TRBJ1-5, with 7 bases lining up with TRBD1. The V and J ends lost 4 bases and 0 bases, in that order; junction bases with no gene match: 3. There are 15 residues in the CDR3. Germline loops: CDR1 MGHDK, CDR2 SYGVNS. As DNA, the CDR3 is TGTGCCAGCAGTGGGGGACAGTTTAGCAATCAGCCCCAGCATTTT. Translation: CASSGGQFSNQPQHF. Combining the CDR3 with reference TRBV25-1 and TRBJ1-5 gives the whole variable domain EADIYQTPRYLVIGTGKKITLECSQTMGHDKMYWYQQDPGMELHLIHYSYGVNSTEKGDLSSESTVSRIRTEHFPLTLESARPSHTSQYLCASSGGQFSNQPQHFGDGTRLSIL.

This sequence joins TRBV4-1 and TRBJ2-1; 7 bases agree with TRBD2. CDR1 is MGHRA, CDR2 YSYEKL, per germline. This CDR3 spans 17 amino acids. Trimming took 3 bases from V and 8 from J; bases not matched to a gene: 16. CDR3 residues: CASSHGGSYGGNYEQFF. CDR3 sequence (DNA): TGCGCCAGCAGCCATGGCGGGAGTTACGGAGGGAACTATGAGCAGTTCTTC.

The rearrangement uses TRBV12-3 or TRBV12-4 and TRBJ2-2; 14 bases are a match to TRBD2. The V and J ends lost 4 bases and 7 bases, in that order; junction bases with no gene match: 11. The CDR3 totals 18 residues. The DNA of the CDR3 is TGTGCCAGCAGTTCGACGCTGACTAGCGGGAGGGCTAACGGGGAGCTGTTTTTT. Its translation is CASSSTLTSGRANGELFF.

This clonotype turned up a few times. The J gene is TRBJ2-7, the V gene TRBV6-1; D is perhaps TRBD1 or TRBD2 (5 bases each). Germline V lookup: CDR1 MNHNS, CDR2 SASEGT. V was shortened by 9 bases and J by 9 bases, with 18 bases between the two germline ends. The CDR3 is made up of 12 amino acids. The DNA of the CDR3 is TGTGCCAGGACGTTGAGGGGAAGTGGGCAGTACGTC. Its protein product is CARTLRGSGQYV.

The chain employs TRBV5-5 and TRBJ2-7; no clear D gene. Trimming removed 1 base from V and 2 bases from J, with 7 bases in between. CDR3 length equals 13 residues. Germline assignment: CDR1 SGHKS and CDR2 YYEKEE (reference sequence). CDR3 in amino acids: CASSLFLAYEQYF. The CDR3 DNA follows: TGTGCCAGCAGCTTGTTCCTGGCCTACGAGCAGTACTTC.

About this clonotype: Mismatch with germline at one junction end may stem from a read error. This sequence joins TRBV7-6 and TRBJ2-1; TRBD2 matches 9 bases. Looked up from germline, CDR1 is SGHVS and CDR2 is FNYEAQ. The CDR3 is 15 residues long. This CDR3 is CASRLAGESYNEQFF. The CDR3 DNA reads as TGTGCCAGCAGATTAGCGGGGGAATCCTACAATGAGCAGTTCTTC. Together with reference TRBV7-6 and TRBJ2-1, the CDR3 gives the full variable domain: GAGVSQSPRYKVTKRGQDVALRCDPISGHVSLYWYRQALGQGPEFLTYFNYEAQQDKSGLPNDRFSAERPEGSISTLTIQRTEQRDSAMYRCASRLAGESYNEQFFGPGTRLTVL.

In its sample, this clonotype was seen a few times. The chain's CDR3 is CARIAWPYEQYV. The CDR3 DNA follows: TGCGCCAGAATAGCGTGGCCCTACGAGCAGTACGTC. This sequence joins TRBV10-1 and TRBJ2-7; TRBD2 might be the D (5 bases). This CDR3 is 12 amino acids long. CDR1 and CDR2 from the germline V gene are WNHNN and SYGVQD (reference sequence). Trimming left V 9 bases short and J 2 bases short, with 11 bases between.

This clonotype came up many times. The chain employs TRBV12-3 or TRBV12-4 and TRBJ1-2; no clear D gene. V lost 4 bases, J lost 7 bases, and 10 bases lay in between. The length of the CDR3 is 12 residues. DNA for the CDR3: TGTGCCAGCAGTTCCGTACTGGGTGGCTACACCTTC. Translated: CASSSVLGGYTF.

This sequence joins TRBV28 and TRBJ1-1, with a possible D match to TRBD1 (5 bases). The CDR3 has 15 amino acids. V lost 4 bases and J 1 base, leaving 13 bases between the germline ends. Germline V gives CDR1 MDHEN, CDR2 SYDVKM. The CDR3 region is CASSSPGSPNTEAFF. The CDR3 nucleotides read TGTGCCAGCAGTTCTCCAGGGTCCCCGAACACTGAAGCTTTCTTT.

The CDR3 DNA reads as TGTGCCAGCAGTTACTCGTCCAGTCCGGGATTGAATGAGCAGTTCTTC. Translated: CASSYSSSPGLNEQFF. The rearrangement joins TRBV6-5 to TRBJ2-1, with D maybe TRBD2 (5 bases). Germline-derived CDR1 and CDR2 are MNHEY and SVGAGI. The ends were cut back, 0 bases at V and 7 bases at J, with 16 bases in the middle. This CDR3 region has 16 residues.

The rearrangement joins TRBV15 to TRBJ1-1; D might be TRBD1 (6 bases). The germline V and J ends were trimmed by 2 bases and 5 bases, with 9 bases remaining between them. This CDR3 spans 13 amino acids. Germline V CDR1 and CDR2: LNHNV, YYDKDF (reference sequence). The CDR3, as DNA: TGTGCCACCAGCAGACAGGGGAGAACTGAAGCTTTCTTT. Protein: CATSRQGRTEAFF.

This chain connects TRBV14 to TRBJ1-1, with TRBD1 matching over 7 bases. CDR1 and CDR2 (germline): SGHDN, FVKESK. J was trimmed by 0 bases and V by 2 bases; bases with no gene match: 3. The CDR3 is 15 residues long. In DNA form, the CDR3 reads TGTGCCAGCAGCCAAAGGGACAGATTGAACACTGAAGCTTTCTTT. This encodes CASSQRDRLNTEAFF.

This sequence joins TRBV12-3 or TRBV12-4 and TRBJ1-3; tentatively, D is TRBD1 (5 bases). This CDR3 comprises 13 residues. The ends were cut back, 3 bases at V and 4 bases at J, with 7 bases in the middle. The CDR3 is CASSFGGGNTIYF. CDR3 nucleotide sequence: TGTGCCAGCAGTTTCGGGGGGGGAAACACCATATATTTT.

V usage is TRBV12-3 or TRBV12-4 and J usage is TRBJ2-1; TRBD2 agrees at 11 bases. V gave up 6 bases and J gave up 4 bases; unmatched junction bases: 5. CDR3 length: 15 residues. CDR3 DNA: TGTGCCAGCAGATTATTAGCGGGGGGGTACAATGAGCAGTTCTTC. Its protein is CASRLLAGGYNEQFF.

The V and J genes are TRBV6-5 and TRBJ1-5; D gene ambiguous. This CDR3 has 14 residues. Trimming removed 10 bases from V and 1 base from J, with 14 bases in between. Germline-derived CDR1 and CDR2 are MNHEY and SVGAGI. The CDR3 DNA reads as TGTGCCACCCGGAGCGTTCCCAGCAATCAGCCCCAGCATTTT. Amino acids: CATRSVPSNQPQHF.

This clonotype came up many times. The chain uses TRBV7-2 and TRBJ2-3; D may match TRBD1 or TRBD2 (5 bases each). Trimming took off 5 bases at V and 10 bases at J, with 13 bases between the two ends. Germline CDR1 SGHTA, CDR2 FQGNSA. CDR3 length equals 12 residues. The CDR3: CASSRGPMAQYF. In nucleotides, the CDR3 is TGTGCCAGCAGCCGGGGCCCCATGGCGCAGTATTTT.